This TCR beta chain was recovered during a study of shared clonotypes between healthy human individuals. The overall study: With ages of 18 to 49, the donors were two women and a few men.

Measured with immunoSEQ multiplex PCR; TCRdb has only the in-frame clones, and not every one. The table records some 1.5 million clones, around 98% of them present only once. This CDR3 has 15 residues. Germline CDR1 MNHEY, CDR2 SMNVEV (reference sequence). Deletions cut 8 bases from V and 3 bases from J, with 16 bases between. The specimen was naive CD4+ T cells sorted from blood. Subset of the sample: CD45RA+ positively selected. The TCR comes from a man younger than 45 in good health. The gene calls are TRBV27 and TRBJ1-4; no reliable D call. In DNA, the CDR3 is TGTGCCAGCCGCGGTGTTCGAGAGTCTAATGAAAAACTGTTTTTT. As protein: CASRGVRESNEKLFF.